The next 10 T cell receptor beta chains were all read from a single sample in a study of radiotherapy plus CTLA-4 blockade in lung cancer. Produced via immunoSEQ multiplex PCR; TCRdb's table is partial and in-frame only. The repertoire holds tens of thousands of clones, around 83% seen once, with 0.82% in the top ten. The specimen comprised peripheral blood, sampled from a patient treated with radiotherapy plus ipilimumab. Receptor source: a human donor with non-small cell lung cancer who had stable disease on radiotherapy plus ipilimumab.

This clone showed up just once. The chain couples TRBV28 to TRBJ2-3; TRBD2 aligns across 10 bases. The germline V gene has CDR1 MDHEN and CDR2 SYDVKM. This CDR3 region has 17 residues. Germline trimming cut 1 base from V and 0 bases from J; bases unmatched to any gene: 4. CDR3 amino acids: CASSLSGLAASTDTQYF. The CDR3 nucleotides read TGTGCCAGCAGTTTATCCGGACTAGCGGCTAGCACAGATACGCAGTATTTT.

The chain links TRBV28 to TRBJ1-6; D perhaps matches TRBD1 (5 bases). Germline V gene sequence: CDR1 MDHEN, CDR2 SYDVKM. V lost 5 bases, J lost 8 bases, and 13 bases lay in between. The CDR3 loop spans 14 amino acids. In nucleotides, the CDR3 is TGTGCCAGCAGTCCGGGGGTCCCCTATTCACCCCTCCACTTT. As protein: CASSPGVPYSPLHF.

The chain links TRBV9 to TRBJ2-2, with TRBD1 matching over 9 bases. Germline CDR1 and CDR2: SGDLS and YYNGEE. The CDR3 loop spans 15 amino acids. V gave up 5 bases and J gave up 4 bases; unmatched junction bases: 6. CDR3 loop: CASRGGTGITGELFF. The CDR3, as DNA: TGTGCCAGCAGGGGCGGGACAGGGATCACCGGGGAGCTGTTTTTT.

This chain uses TRBV21-1 with TRBJ1-2. TRBV21-1 is termed a pseudogene. There are 14 residues in the CDR3. The CDR3 sequence is CASSNSGLNYGYTF. CDR3 in DNA: TGTGCCAGCAGCAATTCGGGCCTTAACTATGGCTACACCTTC.

The chain carries TRBV6-5 and TRBJ2-4, with 9 positions matching TRBD1. CDR1 is MNHEY, CDR2 SVGAGI, per germline. The CDR3 totals 12 residues. Trimming took 8 bases from V and 6 from J; bases not matched to a gene: 2. CDR3 bases: TGTGCCAGCCAGGGACAGGGAAACATTCAGTACTTC. It codes for CASQGQGNIQYF.

The chain links TRBV28 to TRBJ2-3; 9 nucleotides match TRBD2. CDR3 size: 18 residues. V shed 3 bases and J 0 bases; nucleotides not matched to a gene: 10. Germline loops: CDR1 MDHEN, CDR2 SYDVKM. CDR3: CASSFPNWRGGSTDTQYF. The CDR3 coding sequence is TGTGCCAGCAGTTTCCCTAACTGGCGGGGGGGAAGCACAGATACGCAGTATTTT.

J is TRBJ1-5 and V is TRBV29-1; D possibly corresponds to TRBD1 (6 bases). Looked up from germline, CDR1 is SQVTM and CDR2 is ANQGSEA. V lost 4 bases, J lost 0 bases, and 10 bases lay in between. This CDR3 region has 14 residues. CDR3 DNA sequence: TGCAGCGTTGGGGGACAAGCTAGCAATCAGCCCCAGCATTTT. It translates to CSVGGQASNQPQHF.

V gene TRBV10-3 combines with J gene TRBJ2-1, with D possibly being TRBD1 (6 bases). CDR1 is ENHRY, CDR2 SYGVKD, per germline. Trimming stripped 1 base from V and 7 bases from J, with 11 bases between. CDR3 length: 14 amino acids. The DNA for the CDR3 is TGTGCCATCAGTGAGTTCCAGGGGTTGAATGAGCAGTTCTTC. Protein product: CAISEFQGLNEQFF.

The chain links TRBV10-1 to TRBJ1-2; D is ambiguous. V lost 6 bases and J 9 bases, leaving 17 bases between the germline ends. The CDR3 spans 13 residues. The V gene's germline CDR1 is WNHNN and CDR2 SYGVQD (reference sequence). The CDR3 sequence is CASRKPAASCYTF. The CDR3, as DNA: TGCGCCAGCAGAAAACCCGCGGCCTCGTGCTACACCTTC.

CDR3 DNA sequence: TGTGCCTGGAGTTCCGGACAGGTCCAGGGCAACACCATATATTTT. As protein: CAWSSGQVQGNTIYF. The rearrangement links TRBV30 to TRBJ1-3; 7 bases are shared with TRBD1. In germline, CDR1 is GTSNPN, CDR2 SVGIG (reference sequence). V shed 2 bases, J shed 7 bases, and the junction held 11 bases outside the gene matches. This CDR3 has 15 residues.